This T cell receptor (beta chain) was profiled in a study of CD8 T cells in ankylosing spondylitis (dated by TCRdb to about 2017). About the investigation overall: To find TCR variants linked to disease, the study profiled T cell receptor beta repertoires in ankylosing spondylitis patients and healthy donors. The full study cohort comprised 20 to 25 ankylosing spondylitis patients and 85 to 120 healthy donors. Peripheral blood was sampled, and synovial fluid was additionally collected from ankylosing spondylitis patients. Study-level results and caveats: A CD8+ phenotype was shown by the disease-linked clones, which were found at relatively low frequencies in peripheral blood. The disease-linked clones were reported to be significantly enriched in matched synovial fluid samples from ankylosing spondylitis patients. Some TCR beta motif variants had previously been reported in synovial fluid and blood of reactive arthritis patients, which suggested common disease-initiation mechanisms. A TCR beta motif made up of about eight highly homologous amino acid variants appeared to be characteristic of blood from ankylosing spondylitis patients.

Sequencing was performed on an Illumina HiSeq 2500. Quantitative 5'-RACE with molecular barcodes was the method used to prepare the TCR beta libraries. As for the authors' bioinformatics: Disease-linked TCR variants were identified with a new computational method built on a probabilistic model of VDJ rearrangement. TCRdb cleaned the public reads at Q25 with fastp, built clones with MiXCR and kept in-frame beta chains. Rows matching on CDR3 protein sequence are summarized as one entry with the most common DNA and genes. These V and J calls rely on TCRdb rather than the paper's analysis. Recorded for this sample are fewer than 400,000 distinct CDR3 sequences; 6.5% to 10% of them occurred a single time. The ten largest clones add up to just over 14% of the sample. This clonotype was picked up many times. The antigen it recognizes is unknown. Base qualities are missing; no much larger clone stands one base away.

The germline V gene yields LGHNA for CDR1 and YSLEER for CDR2. V and J lose 0 bases and 3 bases, and a span of 15 bases separates them. From the cysteine up to the phenylalanine, the CDR3 has a length of 16 residues. Solely the CDR3 DNA is kept, with 48 bases framed from the first base. The receptor's source is a male donor with ankylosing spondylitis. The source material was blood, either unsorted or a sorted T cell fraction (not recorded which). The sequence joins TRBV4-3 to TRBJ2-7; TRBD2 is perhaps the D gene, given 5 matching bases. This receptor has the CDR3 CASSQDGETTIYEQYF. The DNA sequence follows: TGCGCCAGCAGCCAAGATGGGGAGACTACTATCTACGAGCAGTACTTC.